The present entry profiles one T cell receptor beta chain with its context. The sample comes from a study of T cell clusters in autoimmune cytopenias. CDR1 and CDR2 (germline): MNHNY, SVGAGI (reference sequence). The CDR3 extends over 13 amino acids. TRB amplification used roughly 250 ng of peripheral blood genomic DNA. One tube held mixed TRB-A and TRB-B primer pools for touch-down PCR. Following a re-call of the multiplex PCR reads, TCRdb has one entry per CDR3 protein and lacks DNA. This table holds 5,000 to 7,000 distinct CDR3 sequences. Separately, the same data were catalogued under a study of T cell repertoires in aging, cancer and after chemotherapy.

J is TRBJ1-1 and V is TRBV6-6. What was sequenced was peripheral blood. The receptor's source is a human donor in good health. The CDR3 region is CASSYSVGTEAFF.